These 18 T cell receptor beta chains share one sample of origin, sequenced in a study of T cells after yellow fever vaccination. TCRdb re-analysed the 5' RACE reads in MiXCR, keeping a single row per CDR3 protein. The data contain a few hundred thousand distinct CDR3 sequences, roughly 6.2% of them singletons. The sequencing used PBMCs, collected 5 days after the yellow fever booster vaccination. These TCRs come from a man younger than 40 who received the YFV17D yellow fever vaccine.

The rearrangement uses TRBV4-1 and TRBJ2-7, with a possible D match to TRBD2 (6 bases). This CDR3 spans 14 amino acids. Trimming removed 4 bases at V and 3 bases at J, with 13 bases between. Germline CDR1 is MGHRA and CDR2 is YSYEKL. Here the CDR3 DNA reads TGCGCCAGCAGCCTCCCCGGGGGTGGCTACGAGCAGTACTTC. It specifies CASSLPGGGYEQYF.

The chain recombines TRBV4-3 with TRBJ2-1; no clear D. CDR1 and CDR2 (germline): LGHNA, YSLEER. CDR3 size: 12 residues. V lost 6 bases and J 4 bases, leaving 7 bases between the germline ends. The CDR3, as DNA: TGCGCCAGCAGTCACGGTTACAATGAGCAGTTCTTC. Its translation is CASSHGYNEQFF.

This clonotype was counted at least ten times. The V call is TRBV29-1, the J call TRBJ2-1; 7 nucleotides align to TRBD2. The CDR3 has 15 residues. The J segment lost 3 bases and the V segment lost 6 bases, leaving 11 bases of the junction unmatched. CDR1 and CDR2 (germline): SQVTM, ANQGSEA. As DNA, the CDR3 is TGCAGCGTCGTGAACAAACGGGACTACTACAATGAGCAGTTCTTC. The encoded protein is CSVVNKRDYYNEQFF.

This clonotype was counted a few times. The chain recombines TRBV20-1 with TRBJ2-7; 12 nucleotides agree with TRBD1. Germline-derived CDR1 and CDR2 are DFQATT and SNEGSKA (reference sequence). This CDR3 is 18 amino acids long. Trimming removed 6 bases from V and 1 base from J; junction bases left unmatched: 16. The CDR3 DNA reads TGCAGTGCCGAAAAAGGGCCGGGACAGGGGGCGAAATCCTACGAGCAGTACTTC. Encoded protein: CSAEKGPGQGAKSYEQYF.

This clonotype was counted a few times. The rearrangement joins TRBV27 to TRBJ2-2, with 9 bases matching TRBD2. The length of the CDR3 is 17 residues. The trim removed 3 bases at V and 4 bases at J, leaving 9 bases unmatched. Germline CDR1 and CDR2: MNHEY and SMNVEV (reference sequence). The CDR3 DNA sequence: TGTGCCAGCAGTTTGGTTCCCAGCGGGAGGAGCACCGGGGAGCTGTTTTTT. Encoded protein: CASSLVPSGRSTGELFF.

The sample holds many counts of this clonotype. The rearrangement joins TRBV24-1 to TRBJ2-2; 14 nucleotides align to TRBD2. V was pared by 3 bases and J by 4 bases, with 6 bases of the junction left unmatched. The CDR3 contains 18 residues. Germline V CDR1 and CDR2: KGHDR, SFDVKD. CDR3 coding DNA: TGTGCCACCAGTGATCAGACTAGCGGGAGGGATATCACCGGGGAGCTGTTTTTT. Protein product: CATSDQTSGRDITGELFF.

There are many counts of this clonotype. The CDR3 DNA is TGCAGCGAACTACAGGGACCCACGAACACTGAAGCTTTCTTT. Translated, it gives CSELQGPTNTEAFF. The gene calls are TRBV29-1 and TRBJ1-1; possibly TRBD1 for D (6 bases). The V gene lost 7 bases and the J gene lost 1 base, with 16 bases spanning the gap. The germline CDR1 and CDR2 sequences are SQVTM and ANQGSEA. The CDR3 spans 14 residues.

The chain joins TRBV15 to TRBJ2-2; 7 bases are shared with TRBD1. V dropped 8 bases and J dropped 0; count of bases not matched to a gene: 3. CDR3 length: 14 amino acids. The germline V gene encodes CDR1 LNHNV and CDR2 YYDKDF (reference sequence). CDR3 loop: CATQGTANTGELFF. The CDR3 DNA follows: TGTGCCACCCAGGGGACAGCGAACACCGGGGAGCTGTTTTTT.

This clonotype was observed a handful of times. V gene TRBV20-1 combines with J gene TRBJ2-7, with 7 bases that match TRBD1. The trim removed 4 bases at V and 2 bases at J, leaving 8 bases unmatched. The CDR3 length is 14 residues. Germline loops: CDR1 DFQATT, CDR2 SNEGSKA (reference sequence). The CDR3 sequence is CSATTDRAPYEQYF. DNA for the CDR3: TGCAGTGCTACCACAGACAGGGCCCCCTACGAGCAGTACTTC.

The V gene is TRBV5-1, the J gene TRBJ2-1; 7 nucleotides match TRBD2. Germline assignment: CDR1 SGHRS and CDR2 YFSETQ. J lost 2 bases, V lost 5 bases, and 7 bases had no gene match. The CDR3 runs 15 residues. The CDR3 protein is CASRLSGTTYNEQFF. In DNA, the CDR3 is TGCGCCAGCAGACTGAGCGGGACCACCTACAATGAGCAGTTCTTC.

The gene calls are TRBV20-1 and TRBJ1-2; D ambiguous. The CDR3 totals 14 residues. Trimming took off 0 bases at V and 4 bases at J, with 12 bases between the two ends. CDR1 and CDR2 from the germline V gene are DFQATT and SNEGSKA (reference sequence). CDR3 loop: CSARDPELSYGYTF. DNA for the CDR3: TGCAGTGCTAGAGATCCAGAGTTGAGCTATGGCTACACCTTC.

This clonotype appeared many times. V usage is TRBV15 and J usage is TRBJ1-1; TRBD1 is a possible D gene (6 bases). CDR3 length equals 17 residues. The V end lost 0 bases, the J end lost 0 bases, and 14 bases lay between the germline ends. Per germline, CDR1 LNHNV and CDR2 YYDKDF (reference sequence). The CDR3, as DNA: TGTGCCACCAGCAGAGATCGCGAGGGGGGGATGAACACTGAAGCTTTCTTT. The encoded protein is CATSRDREGGMNTEAFF.

This clonotype appeared many times. The chain carries TRBV6-2 or TRBV6-3 and TRBJ2-1; 10 bases fit TRBD2. The CDR3 covers 15 residues. V was pared by 5 bases and J by 10 bases, with 11 bases of the junction left unmatched. Germline V CDR1 and CDR2: MNHEY, SVGEGT. CDR3 protein: CASSPGTSAVGEQFF. In nucleotides, the CDR3 is TGTGCCAGCAGTCCCGGGACTAGCGCTGTGGGGGAGCAGTTCTTC.

This clonotype was counted ten times or more. The CDR3 sequence: CASSFRGEQYF. In nucleotides, the CDR3 is TGTGCCAGCAGCTTCAGGGGCGAGCAGTACTTC. The chain uses TRBV7-9 and TRBJ2-7, with D possibly matching TRBD1 (6 bases). V was cut by 3 bases and J by 6 bases, with 6 bases left in between. In germline, CDR1 is SEHNR, CDR2 FQNEAQ (reference sequence). The CDR3 totals 11 residues.

The V and J genes are TRBV23-1 and TRBJ2-7, with D uncertain. TRBV23-1 is classed as an ORF, of uncertain function. The CDR3 loop spans 15 amino acids. V was pared by 3 bases and J by 5 bases, with 17 bases between. The chain's CDR3 is CASSQDEKQNDEQYF. CDR3 bases: TGCGCCAGCAGTCAGGACGAAAAACAAAACGACGAGCAGTACTTC.

The table lists this clonotype with many counts. The genes are TRBV28 and TRBJ2-3; D is unresolved. The V gene's germline CDR1 is MDHEN and CDR2 SYDVKM. Between the trimmed V and J ends, which lost 5 bases and 7 bases, there was a span of 16 bases. CDR3 length: 14 residues. The CDR3 DNA is TGTGCCAGCAGTCTCAGCCCGGTGACGTATACGCAGTATTTT. It encodes CASSLSPVTYTQYF.

This chain uses TRBV5-6 with TRBJ1-5; D unclear. Germline V lookup: CDR1 SGHDT, CDR2 YYEEEE. This CDR3 contains 15 residues. Trimming removed 2 bases at V and 2 bases at J, with 11 bases between. Written as DNA, the CDR3 is TGTGCCAGCAGCTTTTACGGGATTGGCAATCAGCCCCAGCATTTT. It is translated as CASSFYGIGNQPQHF.

A few counts support this clonotype. The gene calls are TRBV5-5 and TRBJ1-1; tentatively, D is TRBD1 (6 bases). Germline lookup yields CDR1 SGHKS and CDR2 YYEKEE (reference sequence). The CDR3 is made up of 13 amino acids. Trimming left V 4 bases short and J 4 bases short, with 11 bases between. The CDR3 loop is CASSMDRTTEAFF. The CDR3 DNA is TGTGCCAGCAGCATGGACAGAACCACTGAAGCTTTCTTT.